The entry below gives a single T cell receptor (beta chain) sequence along with its context. This clonotype is described as medium-sized (0.01 to 0.1%). It has no known antigen specificity. Base qualities are not at hand, and no much larger clone is one base apart. This beta chain appears as a stray read in a library generated for alpha chains; its size is not informative. The time point tag for this specimen amounts to: sample taken at primary tumor resection. Without any cell sorting, TCR sequencing was performed on whole RNA extracted either from tumor and nontumor lung tissue or from cryopreserved PBMC samples. Samples were obtained from fewer than 80 patients with early-stage, untreated non-small cell lung cancer from the lung TRACERx cohort. A patient was chosen for TCR sequencing only when enough RNA was available from at least two tumor regions. Before being selected, tumor and adjacent nontumor lung specimens were reviewed by a lung pathologist.

Receptor libraries were prepared by 5' RACE. The instrument was a NextSeq 500. In the TCR library protocol, a unique molecular identifier was attached to each TCR cDNA molecule so that PCR and sequencing errors could be corrected. Regarding the original processing steps: TCR identification, UMI-based error correction and CDR3 extraction were all carried out with Decombinator tools. TCRs above a frequency of 2 per 1,000, corresponding to the top 1% of the tumor frequency distribution, were defined as expanded. Renyi diversity was computed with the R vegan package after each repertoire had been subsampled 100 times to 5,000 TCRs. To build CDR3 similarity networks, amino acid triplet string-kernel similarity was used, and CDR3s were connected when their pairwise similarity was above 0.82. Clones were called with MiXCR by TCRdb after fastp trimmed the public reads at Q25, and only in-frame beta chains were retained. Every CDR3 protein is listed once, alongside the most common genes and DNA of its rows. In this record, the V and J calls reflect TCRdb's handling and not the investigators' own analysis. Here the sample has about 6,900 distinct CDR3 sequences; 4.5% to 6.5% occur a single time. The ten most abundant clones make up 9% of the sample.

CDR1 and CDR2 (MNHEY, SMNVEV) derive from the germline V gene (reference sequence). The CDR3 holds 15 amino acids from the cysteine to the phenylalanine. Only the CDR3 portion is preserved as DNA: 45 bases, with reading frame beginning at the first base. The junction shows trimming of 5 bases on V and 0 bases on J, plus 10 bases between the germline ends. These data originate in a study of spatial heterogeneity in lung cancer (dated by TCRdb to between 2018 and 2021). About the study as a whole: More beta-chain than alpha-chain transcripts were consistently detected, likely reflecting higher beta-chain transcript abundance. Nonsynonymous mutation counts, determined by whole-exome sequencing of tumor tissue, were related to features of the TCR repertoire. In the raw uncorrected reads, each unique combination of TCR and UMI appeared on average more than ten times. At surgery, fewer than 250 tumor regions, 63 to 70 matched nontumor lung samples and 56 PBMC samples were TCR-sequenced for both alpha and beta chains. TCR alpha and beta repertoires were quantitatively compared across multiple tumor regions, matched nontumor lung and blood in non-small cell lung cancer.

Broader findings and caveats from the paper: Additional single-cell paired TCR alpha and beta sequencing was considered necessary to confirm, at a functional level, the hypothesis that regional TCRs recognize regional mutations.

The TCR was taken from a female donor with early-stage non-small cell lung cancer. The chain employs TRBV27 and TRBJ1-4; the D gene assignment is ambiguous. This specimen consisted of normal lung tissue next to the tumor, obtained at surgery. DNA sequence: TGTGCCAGCAGTCCCCTGGGTCCAACTAATGAAAAACTGTTTTTT. Its product reads: CASSPLGPTNEKLFF.